The entry that follows covers one T cell receptor beta chain sequence. The antigen is unknown. The data were obtained in a study of T cell responses to AZD1222 COVID-19 vaccine. Findings of the study overall: An increase in Spike-specific TCR breadth and depth was observed after two AZD1222 doses.

Sequencing used immunoSEQ multiplex PCR; TCRdb keeps in-frame clones, though not all of them. The table lists about 100,000 clones, around nine tenths of them singletons. Trimming took 0 bases from V and 6 from J, leaving 20 bases between them. Germline values: CDR1 LGHNA, CDR2 YNFKEQ. The CDR3 spans 17 residues. The TCR was taken from an adult in good health. The chain is built from TRBV4-2 and TRBJ1-1; D possibly corresponds to TRBD1 (5 bases). The specimen was peripheral blood, collected on day 0 of AZD1222 vaccination. The chain's CDR3 is CASSQEVGRGARAEAFF. CDR3 in DNA: TGTGCCAGCAGCCAAGAGGTCGGCAGAGGGGCAAGGGCTGAAGCTTTCTTT.